This TCR beta chain was documented in a study of Graves' ophthalmopathy and Graves' hyperthyroidism. RNA transcripts were the template, and TCR beta CDR3 regions were amplified from them. The workflow started with a first-round RT-PCR run with HTBI primers and then moved on to a second-round multiplex PCR. TCRdb redid the calling of the multiplex PCR reads with MiXCR, one entry per CDR3 protein. The sample has roughly 420,000 distinct CDR3 sequences, roughly 21% seen once. Stable hyperthyroidism meant no progression to ophthalmopathy within 18 months of follow-up. This CDR3 contains 14 residues. V gave up 7 bases and J gave up 6 bases, with 19 bases separating them. Germline assignment: CDR1 MDHEN and CDR2 SYDVKM. The study, taken as a whole, reports: Ophthalmopathy was separated from stable hyperthyroidism by a 13-signature model with 87.88% sensitivity and over 75% specificity. Detection in blood was also observed for most expanded thyroid clonotypes above 0.001 frequency.

This clonotype was observed at least ten times. Its antigen is as yet unknown. Sequenced input: peripheral blood. The sequence was collected from a woman aged 18-29 years with stable Graves' hyperthyroidism. V usage is TRBV28 and J usage is TRBJ2-7; D is perhaps TRBD2 (5 bases). The CDR3 bases are TGTGCCAGCACCTCACTGGCGGAGGAAGGCGAGCAGTACTTC. This codes for CASTSLAEEGEQYF. The entire variable domain, with the rest obtained from reference TRBV28 and TRBJ2-7, is as follows: DVKVTQSSRYLVKRTGEKVFLECVQDMDHENMFWYRQDPGLGLRLIYFSYDVKMKEKGDIPEGYSVSREKKERFSLILESASTNQTSMYLCASTSLAEEGEQYFGPGTRLTVT.